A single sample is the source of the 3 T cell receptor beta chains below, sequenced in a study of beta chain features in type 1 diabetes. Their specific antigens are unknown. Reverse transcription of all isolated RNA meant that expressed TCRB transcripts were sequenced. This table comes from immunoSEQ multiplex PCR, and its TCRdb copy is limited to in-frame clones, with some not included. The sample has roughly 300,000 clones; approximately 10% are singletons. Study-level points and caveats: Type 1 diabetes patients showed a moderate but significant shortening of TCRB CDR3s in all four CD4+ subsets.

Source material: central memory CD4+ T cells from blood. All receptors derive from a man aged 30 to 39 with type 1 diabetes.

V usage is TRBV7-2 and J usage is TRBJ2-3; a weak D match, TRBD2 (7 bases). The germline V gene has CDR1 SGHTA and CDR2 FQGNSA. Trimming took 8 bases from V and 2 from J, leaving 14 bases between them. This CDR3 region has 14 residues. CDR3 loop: CASDGGQTTDTQYF. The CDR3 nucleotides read TGTGCCAGCGACGGGGGGCAGACCACAGATACGCAGTATTTT. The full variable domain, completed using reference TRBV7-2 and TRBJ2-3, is GAGVSQSPSNKVTEKGKDVELRCDPISGHTALYWYRQSLGQGLEFLIYFQGNSAPDKSGLPSDRFSAERTGGSVSTLTIQRTQQEDSAVYLCASDGGQTTDTQYFGPGTRLTVL.

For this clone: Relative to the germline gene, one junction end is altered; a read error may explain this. Here the CDR3 reads CASSPQLAGASNEQFF. The CDR3 nucleotides are TGTGCTAGCAGCCCTCAACTAGCGGGGGCCAGTAATGAGCAGTTCTTC. The rearrangement links TRBV7-7 to TRBJ2-1, with 11 nucleotides matching TRBD2. Looked up from germline, CDR1 is SSHAT and CDR2 is FNYEAQ (reference sequence). The CDR3 extends over 16 amino acids. Full variable domain (missing parts from reference TRBV7-7 and TRBJ2-1): GAGVSQSPRYKVTKRGQDVTLRCDPISSHATLYWYQQALGQGPEFLTYFNYEAQPDKSGLPSDRFSAERPEGSISTLTIQRTEQRDSAMYRCASSPQLAGASNEQFFGPGTRLTVL.

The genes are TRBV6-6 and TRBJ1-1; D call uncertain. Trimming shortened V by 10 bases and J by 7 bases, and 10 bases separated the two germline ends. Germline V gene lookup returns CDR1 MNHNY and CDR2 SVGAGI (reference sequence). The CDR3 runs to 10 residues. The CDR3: CATGRYEAFF. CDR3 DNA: TGTGCCACTGGACGGTATGAAGCTTTCTTT.